Below, 11 T cell receptor beta chains from the same sample are listed, as sequenced in a study of blood T cells in healthy people across ages. A second roughly 6 to 12 cycle PCR used barcoded and J-beta primers. From the 5' RACE reads, TCRdb called clonotypes with MiXCR, one entry per CDR3 protein. The sample lists over 1,500,000 distinct CDR3 sequences; 40% to 55% were seen once. The sample was blood. The receptors here all came from a woman aged 40-49 years in good health.

V is TRBV27 and J is TRBJ2-3; D unclear. V lost 0 bases and J lost 2, with 12 bases in between. The CDR3 runs 16 residues. CDR1 is MNHEY, CDR2 SMNVEV, per germline (reference sequence). CDR3 protein: CASSLSGTLVTDTQYF. CDR3 DNA: TGTGCCAGCAGTTTATCAGGAACCTTGGTCACAGATACGCAGTATTTT.

This chain uses TRBV28 with TRBJ2-2; 7 bases align to TRBD2. V was pared by 5 bases and J by 7 bases, with 7 bases of the junction left unmatched. There are 14 residues in the CDR3. The germline gives CDR1 MDHEN, CDR2 SYDVKM. The chain's CDR3 is CASSPPPGGGELFF. For the CDR3, the DNA is TGTGCCAGCAGTCCACCCCCGGGAGGCGGGGAGCTGTTTTTT.

This clonotype was recorded a few times. The J gene is TRBJ2-2, the V gene TRBV28; the D gene is possibly TRBD2 (5 bases). The CDR3 covers 12 residues. Between the trimmed V and J ends, which lost 6 bases and 8 bases, there was a span of 10 bases. Germline lookup yields CDR1 MDHEN and CDR2 SYDVKM. CDR3 in DNA: TGTGCCAGCAGACCGATAGCGGGGGAGCTGTTTTTT. It is translated as CASRPIAGELFF.

As regards this clonotype: One end of the junction varies from germline; a read error may be responsible. V is TRBV3-1 and J is TRBJ2-3; the match to TRBD1 covers 7 bases. CDR1 and CDR2 (germline): LGHDT, YNNKEL (reference sequence). This CDR3 region has 15 residues. The CDR3 DNA sequence: TGTGCCGGCAGCCCTTGGACAGGCAGCACAGAGACGCAGTATTTT. It translates to CAGSPWTGSTETQYF.

This clonotype has only one observation. The J gene is TRBJ2-1, the V gene TRBV11-1, with 12 nucleotides matching TRBD2. The CDR3 length is 16 residues. Trimming took 3 bases from V and 7 from J; bases not matched to a gene: 7. Germline loops: CDR1 SGHAT, CDR2 FQDESV (reference sequence). The CDR3 sequence is CASSFPSGGAKNEQFF. CDR3 bases: TGTGCCAGCAGCTTCCCTAGCGGGGGGGCTAAGAATGAGCAGTTCTTC.

The chain is built from TRBV5-1 and TRBJ2-1; 11 nucleotides agree with TRBD1. The CDR3 sequence is 18 residues long. CDR1 and CDR2 (germline): SGHRS, YFSETQ. Trimming cost V 1 base and J 2 bases; bases outside gene matches: 8. CDR3 DNA: TGCGCCAGCAGCTTGTTTAAAGGGACAGGGGGTCCCTACAATGAGCAGTTCTTC. Protein product: CASSLFKGTGGPYNEQFF.

The V gene is TRBV6-2 or TRBV6-3, the J gene TRBJ1-5; perhaps TRBD1 as D (5 bases). Looked up from germline, CDR1 is MNHEY and CDR2 is SVGEGT. The V and J ends lost 5 bases and 5 bases respectively, with 13 bases between them. There are 14 residues in the CDR3. The CDR3 protein is CASSDGQGHQPQHF. In DNA form, the CDR3 reads TGTGCCAGCAGTGACGGGCAGGGACATCAGCCCCAGCATTTT.

The CDR3 loop reads CASSAPSGVSGANVLTF. CDR3 bases: TGTGCCAGCAGTGCCCCTTCCGGGGTATCTGGGGCCAACGTCCTGACTTTC. V and J are TRBV2 and TRBJ2-6; maybe TRBD2 (5 bases). With 4 bases removed from V and 1 base from J, the gap between germline ends came to 14 bases. The CDR3 extends over 17 amino acids. Per germline, CDR1 SNHLY and CDR2 FYNNEI.

This sequence joins TRBV7-2 and TRBJ2-5, with 8 bases lining up with TRBD2. Germline assignment: CDR1 SGHTA and CDR2 FQGNSA. With 3 bases clipped from V and 4 bases from J, the junction kept 10 bases outside the gene matches. CDR3 length: 16 amino acids. The CDR3 DNA reads TGTGCCAGCAGCTTTTTCGGGGGGGAGCGTTTAGAGACCCAGTACTTC. This translates into CASSFFGGERLETQYF.

V usage is TRBV7-2 and J usage is TRBJ2-4, with 7 bases lining up with TRBD1. CDR1 SGHTA and CDR2 FQGNSA come from the germline V gene. The CDR3 runs 15 residues. The junction had 8 bases not matched to a gene; V was cut back by 2 bases and J by 7 bases. CDR3: CASSLTDRELNIQYF. For the CDR3, the DNA is TGTGCCAGCAGCTTAACCGACAGGGAACTTAACATTCAGTACTTC. The full variable domain, its missing parts supplied by reference TRBV7-2 and TRBJ2-4, is GAGVSQSPSNKVTEKGKDVELRCDPISGHTALYWYRQSLGQGLEFLIYFQGNSAPDKSGLPSDRFSAERTGGSVSTLTIQRTQQEDSAVYLCASSLTDRELNIQYFGAGTRLSVL.

The CDR3 here is CASKPASWSPPQHF. The CDR3 bases are TGTGCCAGCAAACCAGCTTCTTGGTCCCCGCCCCAGCATTTT. The chain couples TRBV28 to TRBJ1-5; D is ambiguous. Germline lookup yields CDR1 MDHEN and CDR2 SYDVKM. The CDR3 has 14 residues. V was cut by 7 bases and J by 9 bases, with 19 bases left in between.